The rows below give T cell receptor beta chains drawn from one sample of a study of technical replicates of blood from a few donors. Repertoires were generated with immunoSEQ multiplex PCR, while TCRdb's copy carries only in-frame clones and drops some. The table shows roughly 70,000 clones, with about 97% occurring only once. The specimen was T cells isolated from PBMCs. These receptors originate from a human donor in good health. Both conserved end residues are part of each CDR3. A D gene is named only where the DNA matches it firmly. Rows may omit the clone size; those that give it use once, few, many or a size class.

-	TRBD2	TRBJ2-2	TRBV15	CATSRDRGLIMTGELFF	TGTGCCACCAGCAGAGATAGGGGACTAATTATGACTGGGGAGCTGTTTTTT
once	-	TRBJ1-1	TRBV6-5	CASSYTLNTEAFF	TGTGCCAGCAGTTATACTTTGAACACTGAAGCTTTCTTT
-	TRBD2	TRBJ2-7	TRBV19	CASSPTWGSSGDYEQYF	TGTGCCAGTAGTCCAACCTGGGGTTCTAGCGGGGACTACGAGCAGTACTTC
-	-	TRBJ2-1	TRBV7-2	CATLYGEQFF	TGTGCCACCCTATACGGTGAGCAGTTCTTC
few	TRBD1	TRBJ1-2	TRBV2	CASSGPGQVGYTF	TGTGCCAGCAGTGGTCCGGGACAGGTGGGCTACACCTTC
-	-	TRBJ1-4	TRBV4-1	CASSQEETTNEKLFF	TGCGCCAGCAGCCAAGAAGAGACAACTAATGAAAAACTGTTTTTT
-	-	TRBJ2-1	TRBV5-3	CARRYGLLYNEQFF	TGTGCCAGAAGATATGGACTACTCTACAATGAGCAGTTCTTC
-	TRBD2	TRBJ2-3	TRBV18	CASSRLASSTDTQYF	TGTGCCAGCTCACGACTAGCGTCTAGCACAGATACGCAGTATTTT
-	-	TRBJ2-4	TRBV6-6	CASSLIAKNIQYF	TGTGCCAGCTCCCTAATAGCCAAAAACATTCAGTACTTC
-	TRBD1	TRBJ2-3	TRBV5-6	CASSLDGLWGQDTDTQYF	TGTGCCAGCAGCTTGGACGGGTTGTGGGGACAGGACACAGATACGCAGTATTTT
-	-	TRBJ2-5	TRBV10-2	CASSESSRYRYF	TGCGCCAGCAGTGAGTCTTCGCGTTACCGGTACTTC
-	-	TRBJ1-1	TRBV30	CAWSVGRGGTEAFF	TGTGCCTGGAGTGTAGGCCGGGGAGGAACTGAAGCTTTCTTT
-	-	TRBJ1-2	TRBV6-5	CASRGAFVDGYTF	TGTGCCAGCAGGGGGGCTTTCGTGGATGGCTACACCTTC
-	-	TRBJ1-4	TRBV6-6	CASSYSTATNEKLFF	TGTGCCAGCAGTTACTCGACAGCAACTAATGAAAAACTGTTTTTT
-	-	TRBJ2-7	TRBV19	CASSIGFGGRDEQYF	TGTGCCAGTAGTATAGGTTTTGGGGGCCGGGACGAGCAGTACTTC
-	TRBD2	TRBJ2-7	TRBV6-5	CASSSGTTPYEQYF	TGTGCCAGCAGTTCGGGGACTACCCCCTACGAGCAGTACTTC
-	-	TRBJ1-2	TRBV5-6	CASSLVSSGGYTF	TGTGCCAGCAGCTTGGTGTCCTCGGGAGGCTACACCTTC
-	TRBD1	TRBJ2-7	TRBV5-5	CASSWTGTYEQYF	TGTGCCAGCAGCTGGACAGGGACCTACGAGCAGTACTTC
-	TRBD2	TRBJ2-2	TRBV5-1	CASSFLADNTGELFF	TGCGCCAGCAGCTTTCTAGCGGATAACACCGGGGAGCTGTTTTTT
-	TRBD1	TRBJ2-7	TRBV7-9	CASSHDPGQGQSYEQYF	TGTGCCAGCAGCCACGACCCGGGACAGGGACAATCCTACGAGCAGTACTTC
-	-	TRBJ1-1	TRBV5-1	CASSLVRGPPSEAFF	TGCGCCAGCAGCTTGGTCAGGGGACCCCCCTCCGAAGCTTTCTTT
-	-	TRBJ1-1	TRBV4-3	CASSQLTENTEAFF	TGCGCCAGCAGCCAATTGACAGAGAACACTGAAGCTTTCTTT
-	-	TRBJ1-1	TRBV27	CASSIPGRGMAFF	TGTGCCAGCAGTATTCCGGGAAGAGGGATGGCTTTCTTT
-	TRBD2	TRBJ2-2	TRBV6-5	CASSYLWGGTGELFF	TGTGCCAGCAGTTACCTCTGGGGGGGGACCGGGGAGCTGTTTTTT
-	TRBD1	TRBJ2-4	TRBV7-8	CASSLRQGGIQYF	TGTGCCAGCAGCTTAAGACAGGGGGGGATTCAGTACTTC
-	TRBD2	TRBJ2-3	TRBV9	CASSVGASGSWDTQYF	TGTGCCAGCAGCGTAGGGGCTAGCGGGAGCTGGGATACGCAGTATTTT
-	-	TRBJ1-4	TRBV27	CASSPQPGGKLFF	TGTGCCAGCAGTCCACAGCCGGGGGGAAAACTGTTTTTT
-	-	TRBJ1-4	TRBV6-6	CASRNGQTTNEKLFF	TGTGCCAGCAGAAATGGACAGACAACTAATGAAAAACTGTTTTTT
-	-	TRBJ2-3	TRBV28	CASSALVAVPSTDTQYF	TGTGCCAGCAGTGCCCTTGTAGCGGTCCCGAGCACAGATACGCAGTATTTT
-	TRBD1	TRBJ1-5	TRBV19	CASKYRDRGFQPQHF	TGTGCCAGTAAATACCGGGACAGGGGATTTCAGCCCCAGCATTTT
-	-	TRBJ2-1	TRBV27	CASSLGGNVEQFF	TGTGCCAGCAGTTTAGGAGGGAACGTTGAGCAGTTCTTC
-	TRBD2	TRBJ2-3	TRBV19	CASSEGLAGLITTDTQYF	TGTGCCAGTAGTGAGGGACTAGCGGGCCTGATCACCACAGATACGCAGTATTTT
-	TRBD1	TRBJ1-5	TRBV6-1	CASSATGGGQPQHF	TGTGCCAGCAGTGCTACAGGGGGCGGGCAGCCCCAGCATTTT
-	TRBD2	TRBJ2-5	TRBV5-1	CASSGTLAGDETQYF	TGCGCCAGCAGCGGAACTCTAGCGGGAGACGAGACCCAGTACTTC
-	-	TRBJ1-1	TRBV5-4	CASSLEGLPREEAFF	TGTGCCAGCAGCTTGGAGGGACTGCCAAGAGAAGAAGCTTTCTTT
-	-	TRBJ2-7	TRBV28	CASSFRFSTYEQYF	TGTGCCAGCAGTTTTAGATTCTCAACCTACGAGCAGTACTTC
-	-	TRBJ2-5	TRBV6-6	CASSLRGGQETQYF	TGTGCCAGCAGCCTAAGGGGGGGACAAGAGACCCAGTACTTC